This TCR beta chain was sequenced in a study of T-cell reconstitution after alpha-beta-depleted transplantation in children. Study-wide points: Several hundred rapidly expanded clones from non-depleted graft cells reportedly supplied alpha-beta T cells about two months post-transplant. In some patients, recipient T cells and intrathymic progenitors surviving conditioning explained high day-60 diversity.

This clonotype showed up many times. The antigen remains unidentified. Unique molecular identifiers were incorporated when the TCRbeta library was constructed. TCRdb used MiXCR to reprocess the PCR reads, holding one entry per CDR3 protein. This table has about 870,000 distinct CDR3 sequences, about 16% appearing once. V was cut by 7 bases and J by 6 bases, with 21 bases left in between. Per germline, CDR1 SEHNR and CDR2 FQNEAQ (reference sequence). The CDR3 is made up of 15 amino acids. The chain carries TRBV7-9 and TRBJ1-1; unclear D gene. The receptor was isolated from a male patient under 18 who had a stem cell transplant for acute lymphoblastic leukemia, so the T cells may come from the graft donor. This specimen consisted of PBMCs, mostly from graft donor cells, obtained 360 days after TCRalphabeta/CD19-depleted stem cell transplant. CDR3 region: CASIQASLGTSEAFF. In DNA, the CDR3 is TGTGCCAGCATCCAGGCGAGTCTAGGTACTTCTGAAGCTTTCTTT.